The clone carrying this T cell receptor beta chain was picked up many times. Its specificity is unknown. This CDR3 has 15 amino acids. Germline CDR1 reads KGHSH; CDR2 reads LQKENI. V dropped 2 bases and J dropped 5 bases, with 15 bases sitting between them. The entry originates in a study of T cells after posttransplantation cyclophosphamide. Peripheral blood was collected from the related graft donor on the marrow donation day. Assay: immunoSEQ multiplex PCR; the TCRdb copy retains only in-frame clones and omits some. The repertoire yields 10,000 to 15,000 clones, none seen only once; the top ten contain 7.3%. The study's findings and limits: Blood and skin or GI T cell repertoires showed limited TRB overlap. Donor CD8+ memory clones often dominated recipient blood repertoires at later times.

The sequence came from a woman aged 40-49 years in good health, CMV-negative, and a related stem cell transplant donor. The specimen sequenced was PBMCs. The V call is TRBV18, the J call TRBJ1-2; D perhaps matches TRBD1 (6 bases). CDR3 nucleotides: TGTGCCAGCTCACCAGGGGGGGCCTCTCAGTATGGCTACACCTTC. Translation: CASSPGGASQYGYTF.